The clone carrying this T cell receptor (beta chain) was picked up a small number of times. Its antigen remains unidentified. The data derive from a study of post-analysis software for immune sequencing data. TCR beta cDNA libraries had unique molecular identifiers. TCRdb reprocessed the PCR reads with MiXCR, giving one entry per CDR3 protein. Of under 200,000 distinct CDR3 sequences in the sample, approximately 35% were seen once. Trimming took 3 bases from V and 4 from J, leaving 12 bases between them. Germline V gene lookup returns CDR1 SEHNR and CDR2 FQNEAQ (reference sequence). The CDR3 contains 14 residues. Whole-study findings and limits: Comparison of patients with controls showed four or five TRBV segments more frequent in patients, TRBV5-6, TRBV5-1 and TRBV20-1 among them. Compared with controls, patients showed significantly lower normalized Chao1 diversity.

The specimen was blood, collected after autologous hematopoietic stem cell transplantation. The TCR originated in a girl between 5 and 17 years old with multiple sclerosis. The V call is TRBV7-9, the J call TRBJ1-2; D is undetermined. In nucleotides, the CDR3 is TGTGCCAGCAGCTTTGACCCCGGCGGCTATGGCTACACCTTC. Translated: CASSFDPGGYGYTF.